This TCR beta chain was sequenced for a study of cytomegalovirus exposure and HLA in healthy donors. The PCR contained 60 Vbeta and 13 Jbeta primers. Using immunoSEQ multiplex PCR, the repertoire was profiled, and TCRdb retains in-frame clones only, with some absent. The sample contains some 150,000 clones, 8.9% of which appear only once. Study-level points and caveats: An analysis was carried out at a later point. It showed that HLA-associated TCR beta chains were more clonally expanded than equally common non-associated chains.

Germline CDR1 is SGHRS and CDR2 is YFSETQ. CDR3 length: 15 residues. This clone has only a few counts. Its target is not known. The junction differs from germline at one of its ends, possibly a read error. The clonotype was recovered from a woman in her forties in good health and CMV-seropositive. This chain connects TRBV5-1 to TRBJ1-5, with 8 bases fitting TRBD1. The sequenced sample consisted of PBMCs. In DNA form, the CDR3 reads TGCGCCAGCAGCTTACAGGGGGAGGGCAATCAGCACCAGCATTTT. Protein product: CASSLQGEGNQHQHF.